Below, 2 T cell receptor beta chains from the same sample are listed, as sequenced in a study of shared clonotypes between healthy human individuals. The assay was immunoSEQ multiplex PCR, and TCRdb's table has in-frame clones only and misses some. This table has millions of clones, 85% to 95% appearing once. Naive CD8 populations comprised CD45RO-negative cells positively selected for CCR7, excluding terminally differentiated effector memory CD45RA+ cells. Specimen: naive CD8+ T cells sorted from blood. The receptors originated from a man aged 18 to 29 in good health.

This rearrangement joins TRBV5-1 to TRBJ2-7; perhaps TRBD1 as D (5 bases). V shed 0 bases and J shed 1 base, with 14 bases lying between them. Germline V CDR1 and CDR2: SGHRS, YFSETQ. This CDR3 region has 16 residues. The CDR3 sequence: CASSLDDSAESYEQYF. The CDR3 bases are TGCGCCAGCAGCTTGGACGACAGCGCGGAGTCCTACGAGCAGTACTTC.

The V call is TRBV7-9, the J call TRBJ2-1; D remains ambiguous. Germline V lookup: CDR1 SEHNR, CDR2 FQNEAQ (reference sequence). Trimming pared 5 bases from V and 8 bases from J, leaving 10 bases between. The CDR3 has 12 amino acids. The CDR3 loop is CASSDLWDEQFF. CDR3 DNA: TGTGCCAGCAGCGACCTCTGGGATGAGCAGTTCTTC.